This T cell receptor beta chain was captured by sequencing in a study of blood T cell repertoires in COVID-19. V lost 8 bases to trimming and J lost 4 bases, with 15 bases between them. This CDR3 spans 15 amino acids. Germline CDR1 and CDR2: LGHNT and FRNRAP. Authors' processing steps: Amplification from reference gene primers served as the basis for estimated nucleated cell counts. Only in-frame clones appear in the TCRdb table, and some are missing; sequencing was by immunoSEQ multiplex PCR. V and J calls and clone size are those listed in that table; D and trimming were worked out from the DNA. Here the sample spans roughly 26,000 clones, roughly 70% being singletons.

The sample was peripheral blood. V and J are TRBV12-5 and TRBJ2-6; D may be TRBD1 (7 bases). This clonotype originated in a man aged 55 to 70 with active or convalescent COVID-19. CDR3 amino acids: CASRRGASGANVLTF. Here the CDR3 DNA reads TGTGCTAGTCGCAGGGGGGCATCAGGGGCCAACGTCCTGACTTTC.